This section outlines one TCR beta chain sequence together with its context. As yet, its antigen is unknown. In the PCR, 60 Vbeta and 13 Jbeta primers were used. Method: immunoSEQ multiplex PCR; TCRdb's copy keeps in-frame clones and lacks some. The sample lists more than 95,000 clones; around 10% were seen once. The data stem from a study of cytomegalovirus exposure and HLA in healthy donors. Turning to the study itself: Counted in an early data release were 65 million to 100 million unique TCRs from HLA-typed donors. Out of approximately 400 genotyped donors, about 81% belonged to the Caucasian-associated ancestry cluster. General study results and limits: In a later analysis, donors in an Asian-associated ancestry cluster reportedly had fewer N-insertions in productive TCRs than the cohort mean. Another analysis was done later, and it associated more than 15,000 TCR beta sequences with HLA alleles at 0.05 false discovery rate.

The germline CDR1 and CDR2 sequences are MNHNY and SVGAGI (reference sequence). V was cut by 4 bases and J by 1 base, with 10 bases left in between. The CDR3 consists of 14 residues. V is TRBV6-6 and J is TRBJ1-1, with D maybe TRBD1 (5 bases). This sequence originates from a man between 35 and 55 years old in good health and CMV-seropositive. The sample consisted of PBMCs. CDR3 protein: CASSWGRSNTEAFF. In DNA, the CDR3 is TGTGCCAGCAGTTGGGGCCGTTCGAACACTGAAGCTTTCTTT.